These 20 T cell receptor beta chains were sequenced from one sample in a study of T cell clonality in common variable immunodeficiency. TCRdb's table, derived via immunoSEQ multiplex PCR, lists solely in-frame clones and lacks some. The sample holds over 35,000 clones, and no clone turns up only once. Source material: peripheral blood mononuclear cells. These receptor sequences come from a person aged 18 to 69 in good health.

In this sample, this clone turned up many times. The CDR3 extends 3 residues past the end of the read, so its final part is completed from the germline J gene. J is TRBJ1-1 and V is TRBV7-6; TRBD1 is a possible D gene (5 bases). Germline lookup yields CDR1 SGHVS and CDR2 FNYEAQ. V dropped 4 bases and J dropped 7 bases, with 16 bases sitting between them. CDR3 length equals 14 residues. CDR3 sequence reads: CASSSLKGRNEAFF. The covered CDR3 bases are TGTGCCAGCAGCTCCCTTAAGGGGAGGAATGAA.

This clone appeared a few times. The CDR3 end falls 3 residues outside the read, so it is completed with the germline J gene. The chain couples TRBV18 to TRBJ1-2; D is undetermined. The CDR3 extends over 16 amino acids. Germline V lookup: CDR1 KGHSH, CDR2 LQKENI. The part of the CDR3 DNA that was read is TGTGCCAGCTCACCGGAAGGACTTCGGGAGTACTACGAC. This encodes CASSPEGLREYYD. The entire CDR3 reads CASSPEGLREYYDYTF.

This clone was counted at least ten times. The sequence runs out 3 residues before the end of the CDR3; the remainder is reconstructed from the germline J gene. The genes are TRBV10-3 and TRBJ2-2; D is uncertain. Germline CDR1 ENHRY, CDR2 SYGVKD. V lost 4 bases to trimming and J lost 4 bases, with 13 bases between them. CDR3 length equals 15 residues. CDR3 bases read: TGTGCCATCAGTGCACAACCTTCGGGCACCGGGGAG. Its translation is CAISAQPSGTGE. The CDR3 reads in full as CAISAQPSGTGELFF.

This clone was counted at least ten times. Sequencing ends 3 residues short of the CDR3 end; the germline J gene provides the rest. The rearrangement joins TRBV6-2 or TRBV6-3 to TRBJ1-5; TRBD1 is a possible D gene (5 bases). The germline V and J ends were trimmed by 2 bases and 4 bases, with 12 bases remaining between them. The germline gives CDR1 MNHEY, CDR2 SVGEGT. The CDR3 is 15 residues long. CDR3 amino acids: CASSYRQRDNQPQHF. The CDR3 DNA, read in part, is TGTGCCAGCAGTTACAGACAGAGAGATAATCAGCCC.

At least ten counts were recorded for this clone. The missing CDR3 end, 3 residues past where the read stops, is filled in from the germline J gene. This sequence joins TRBV5-7 and TRBJ2-2; D is possibly TRBD2 (5 bases). TRBV5-7 is an open reading frame whose function is uncertain. V was shortened by 0 bases and J by 7 bases, with 7 bases between the two germline ends. The CDR3 runs 13 residues. CDR3 amino acids: CASSLARGGELFF. CDR3 DNA (partial): TGTGCCAGCAGCTTGGCCCGGGGCGGGGAG.

This clone has ten or more counts. Read data end 3 residues before the CDR3 end; the end is taken from the germline J gene. V is TRBV19 and J is TRBJ1-2, with D perhaps matching TRBD1 (6 bases). Germline CDR1 is LNHDA and CDR2 is SQIVND (reference sequence). Trimming stripped 3 bases from V and 2 bases from J, with 19 bases between. This CDR3 is built from 17 residues. The CDR3 bases that were read are TGTGCCAGTAGTATTAAGGCGCCACGGGGGGCCAACTATGGC. Its translation is CASSIKAPRGANYG. The full CDR3 is CASSIKAPRGANYGYTF.

This clone showed up many times. The DNA ends 3 residues before the CDR3 does, and the rest of the CDR3 is filled in from the germline J gene. This chain links TRBV5-1 with TRBJ1-1; D unresolved. With 0 bases removed from V and 1 base from J, the gap between germline ends came to 7 bases. The CDR3 consists of 14 residues. CDR1 and CDR2 (germline): SGHRS, YFSETQ. The chain's CDR3 is CASSLAAGNTEAFF. The part of the CDR3 DNA that was read is TGCGCCAGCAGCTTGGCCGCAGGGAACACTGAA. Using reference TRBV5-1 and TRBJ1-1 for the parts outside the CDR3, the full variable domain is KAGVTQTPRYLIKTRGQQVTLSCSPISGHRSVSWYQQTPGQGLQFLFEYFSETQRNKGNFPGRFSGRQFSNSRSEMNVSTLELGDSALYLCASSLAAGNTEAFFGQGTRLTVV.

This clone was detected many times. CDR3 protein: CASRAGGASGELFF. The covered CDR3 bases are TGTGCCAGCAGAGCCGGGGGGGCTTCCGGGGAG. This chain connects TRBV6-4 to TRBJ2-2, with 8 bases identical to TRBD2. The read gets to within 3 residues of the CDR3 end, and the germline J gene fills in the rest. This CDR3 has 14 amino acids. The V and J ends lost 6 bases and 6 bases, in that order; junction bases with no gene match: 6. Per germline, CDR1 MRHNA and CDR2 SNTAGT.

This clone was counted ten times or more. The sequenced CDR3 bases are TGTGCCAGCAGCGAAAAAAGCGGGACAGGGGGCCCAGATACG. Translating gives CASSEKSGTGGPDT. The full CDR3 is CASSEKSGTGGPDTQYF. The chain couples TRBV7-3 to TRBJ2-3; TRBD1 matches 12 bases. The read terminates 3 residues ahead of where the CDR3 ends, so the germline J gene completes it. The ends lost 5 bases at V and 4 bases at J; junction bases unmatched: 10. In germline, CDR1 is SGHTA, CDR2 FQGTGA. The CDR3 spans 17 residues.

The table lists this clone with many counts. The read comes to an end 3 residues before the CDR3 does, leaving the germline J gene to fill in the end. V is TRBV30 and J is TRBJ2-7; 8 bases agree with TRBD1. This CDR3 comprises 15 residues. V trimming: 5 bases; J trimming: 3 bases; junction bases outside the gene matches: 12. CDR1 is GTSNPN, CDR2 SVGIG, per germline (reference sequence). The sequenced CDR3 bases are TGTGCCTGGGTCCCAGGGGGCCGACCTCTCTACGAG. This gives the protein CAWVPGGRPLYE. In full, the CDR3 reads CAWVPGGRPLYEQYF.

This clone was seen ten or more times. Coverage ceases 3 residues before the CDR3 finishes, and the germline J gene fills in the end. The J gene is TRBJ2-7, the V gene TRBV7-9, with 7 bases fitting TRBD2. After removal of 3 bases from V and 5 bases from J, the junction contained 7 bases not matched to a gene. In germline, CDR1 is SEHNR, CDR2 FQNEAQ (reference sequence). This CDR3 has 14 amino acids. CDR3 DNA, as far as it was read: TGTGCCAGCAGCTTGTGGGCGGGGGTAGACGAG. Its protein is CASSLWAGVDE. The entire CDR3 sequence reads CASSLWAGVDEQYF.

This clone was recorded at least ten times. Incomplete CDR3 DNA: TGCGCCAGCAGCTTCCTAGCGGGGGCATACAATGAG. This codes for CASSFLAGAYNE. The CDR3, in full, reads CASSFLAGAYNEQFF. The chain couples TRBV5-1 to TRBJ2-1; 10 bases match TRBD2. The CDR3 end lies 3 residues beyond the end of the read and is filled in from the germline J gene. This CDR3 contains 15 residues. Germline lookup yields CDR1 SGHRS and CDR2 YFSETQ. Trimming cost V 2 bases and J 4 bases; bases outside gene matches: 3.

Ten or more counts support this clone. Sequencing ends 3 residues short of the CDR3 end; the germline J gene provides the rest. V usage is TRBV20-1 and J usage is TRBJ2-1; 11 bases align to TRBD2. CDR1 DFQATT and CDR2 SNEGSKA come from the germline V gene (reference sequence). The CDR3 totals 17 residues. With V trimmed by 0 bases and J by 7 bases, 11 bases remained unmatched. The CDR3 DNA, read in part, is TGCAGTGCTAGAGATCTCATAGCGGGAGGGCAGCGAAATGAG. Translated, it gives CSARDLIAGGQRNE. The full CDR3 sequence reads CSARDLIAGGQRNEQFF.

In this sample, this clone turned up many times. The read ends 3 residues shy of where the CDR3 ends; the end is completed using the germline J gene. The rearrangement joins TRBV6-2 or TRBV6-3 to TRBJ2-1; D is unclear. This CDR3 region has 11 residues. Trimming shortened V by 3 bases and J by 8 bases, and 5 bases separated the two germline ends. Looked up from germline, CDR1 is MNHEY and CDR2 is SVGEGT. Partial CDR3 DNA: TGTGCCAGCAGTTATGGCTATGAG. It codes for CASSYGYE. The full CDR3 protein is CASSYGYEQFF.

This clone was observed many times. The sequence runs out 3 residues before the end of the CDR3; the remainder is reconstructed from the germline J gene. The chain carries TRBV20-1 and TRBJ2-1, with TRBD1 matching 11 bases. Germline loops: CDR1 DFQATT, CDR2 SNEGSKA (reference sequence). V gave up 6 bases and J gave up 6 bases; unmatched junction bases: 4. This CDR3 comprises 13 residues. The CDR3 sequence: CSADRGLGNEQFF. CDR3 DNA, as far as it was read: TGCAGTGCGGACAGGGGGCTCGGCAATGAG.

Many counts were recorded for this clone. The sequence runs out 3 residues before the end of the CDR3; the remainder is reconstructed from the germline J gene. This chain connects TRBV20-1 to TRBJ2-1; 10 nucleotides line up with TRBD1. The CDR3 is 14 residues long. CDR1 is DFQATT, CDR2 SNEGSKA, per germline (reference sequence). V was pared by 8 bases and J by 9 bases, with 13 bases of the junction left unmatched. The CDR3 reads CSPDGTGDVGEQFF. CDR3 DNA, as far as it was read: TGCAGTCCTGACGGGACAGGGGATGTCGGTGAG.

This clone was observed many times. The read ends 3 residues early relative to the CDR3; the germline J gene fills the gap. The chain uses TRBV6-2 or TRBV6-3 and TRBJ2-7; tentative D call: TRBD1 (5 bases). Germline V gives CDR1 MNHEY, CDR2 SVGEGT. The CDR3 length is 13 residues. This CDR3 is CAGASDPPYEQYF. CDR3 bases read: TGTGCAGGGGCGTCGGACCCACCCTACGAG.

In its sample, this clone was seen many times. The read ends 3 residues shy of where the CDR3 ends; the end is completed using the germline J gene. The chain recombines TRBV5-1 with TRBJ1-6; 9 bases match TRBD1. The J segment lost 6 bases and the V segment lost 4 bases, leaving 11 bases of the junction unmatched. The CDR3 contains 17 residues. The germline gives CDR1 SGHRS, CDR2 YFSETQ. The sequenced part of the CDR3 DNA is TGCGCCAGCAGCGAAGAACAGGGGGCCCAAATTAATTCACCC. As protein: CASSEEQGAQINSP. The entire CDR3 is CASSEEQGAQINSPLHF.

This clone appeared many times. The CDR3 goes on 3 residues after the read ends, and that part is filled in from the germline J gene. The V gene is TRBV29-1, the J gene TRBJ2-1, with unresolved D. The germline V and J ends were trimmed by 4 bases and 8 bases, with 21 bases remaining between them. There are 15 residues in the CDR3. The germline CDR1 and CDR2 sequences are SQVTM and ANQGSEA. CDR3 bases read: TGCAGCGTTGCCCTAGTTGATTTAAGTTTCGATGAG. Translated, it gives CSVALVDLSFDE. The whole CDR3 sequence is CSVALVDLSFDEQFF.

This clone has at least ten counts. The CDR3 end is not reached by the read, which stops 3 residues before it; the germline J gene fills it in. The V gene is TRBV4-2, the J gene TRBJ2-2, with 9 bases matching TRBD1. The CDR3 runs 19 residues. Germline CDR1 reads LGHNA; CDR2 reads YNFKEQ. Germline trimming cut 3 bases from V and 3 bases from J; bases unmatched to any gene: 14. CDR3 DNA, as far as it was read: TGTGCCAGCAGCCATTGGGGGGCCGGGACAGGGATGGACACCGGGGAG. This translates into CASSHWGAGTGMDTGE. The full CDR3 protein reads CASSHWGAGTGMDTGELFF.